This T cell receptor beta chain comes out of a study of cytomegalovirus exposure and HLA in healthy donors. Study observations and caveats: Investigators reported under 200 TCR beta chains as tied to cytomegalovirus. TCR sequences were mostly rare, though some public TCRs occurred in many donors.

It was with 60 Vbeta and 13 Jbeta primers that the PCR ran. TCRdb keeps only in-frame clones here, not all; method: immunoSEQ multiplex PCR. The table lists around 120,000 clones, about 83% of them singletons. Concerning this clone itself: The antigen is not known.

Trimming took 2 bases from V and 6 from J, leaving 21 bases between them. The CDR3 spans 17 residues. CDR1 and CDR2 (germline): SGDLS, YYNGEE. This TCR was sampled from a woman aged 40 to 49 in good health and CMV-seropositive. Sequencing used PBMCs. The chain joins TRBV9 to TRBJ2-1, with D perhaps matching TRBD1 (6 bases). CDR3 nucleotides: TGTGCCAGCAGCGTCTATAGGTGGGACACCGCGATCAATGAGCAGTTCTTC. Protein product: CASSVYRWDTAINEQFF. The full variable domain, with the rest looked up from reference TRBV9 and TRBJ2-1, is DSGVTQTPKHLITATGQRVTLRCSPRSGDLSVYWYQQSLDQGLQFLIQYYNGEERAKGNILERFSAQQFPDLHSELNLSSLELGDSALYFCASSVYRWDTAINEQFFGPGTRLTVL.